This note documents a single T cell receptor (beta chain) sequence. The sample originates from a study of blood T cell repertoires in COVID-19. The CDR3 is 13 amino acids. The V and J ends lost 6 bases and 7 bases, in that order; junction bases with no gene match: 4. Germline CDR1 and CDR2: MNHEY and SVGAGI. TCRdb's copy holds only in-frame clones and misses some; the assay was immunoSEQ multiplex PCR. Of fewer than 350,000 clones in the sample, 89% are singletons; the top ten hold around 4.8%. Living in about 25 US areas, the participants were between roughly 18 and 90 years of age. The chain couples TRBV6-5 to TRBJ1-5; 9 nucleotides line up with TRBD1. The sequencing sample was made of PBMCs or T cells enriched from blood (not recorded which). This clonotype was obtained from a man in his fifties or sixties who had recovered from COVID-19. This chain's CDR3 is CASRTGGVQPQHF. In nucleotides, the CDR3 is TGTGCCAGCAGGACAGGGGGTGTCCAGCCCCAGCATTTT.